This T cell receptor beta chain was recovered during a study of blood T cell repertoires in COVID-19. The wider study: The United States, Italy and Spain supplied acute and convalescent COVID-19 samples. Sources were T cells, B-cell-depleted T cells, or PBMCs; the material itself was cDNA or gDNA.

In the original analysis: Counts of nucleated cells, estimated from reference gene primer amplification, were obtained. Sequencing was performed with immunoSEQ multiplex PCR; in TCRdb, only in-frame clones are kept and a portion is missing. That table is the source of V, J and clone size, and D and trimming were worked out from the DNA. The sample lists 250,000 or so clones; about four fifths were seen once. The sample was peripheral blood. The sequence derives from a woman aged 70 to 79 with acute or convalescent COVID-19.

The CDR3 sequence is CASSSGQGLFDGYTF. CDR3 nucleotides: TGTGCCAGCAGCTCGGGACAGGGACTATTCGATGGCTACACCTTC. The rearrangement uses TRBV7-2 and TRBJ1-2, with 9 positions matching TRBD1. This CDR3 has 15 residues. CDR1 and CDR2 from the germline V gene are SGHTA and FQGNSA. Losses at the gene ends were 4 bases for V and 6 bases for J; bases not matched to a gene: 9. The full variable domain, with the rest looked up from reference TRBV7-2 and TRBJ1-2, is GAGVSQSPSNKVTEKGKDVELRCDPISGHTALYWYRQSLGQGLEFLIYFQGNSAPDKSGLPSDRFSAERTGGSVSTLTIQRTQQEDSAVYLCASSSGQGLFDGYTFGSGTRLTVV.